This TCR beta chain was identified in a study of blood T cell repertoires in COVID-19. Across the whole study: In each case, the material was cDNA or gDNA derived from T cells, B-cell-depleted T cells, or PBMCs.

Participants spanned ages about 18 to 90 years and resided in 20 to 25 US areas. Trimming took off 7 bases at V and 5 bases at J, with 17 bases between the two ends. This CDR3 is built from 14 residues. Germline CDR1 MDHEN, CDR2 SYDVKM. The assay was immunoSEQ multiplex PCR, and TCRdb's table has in-frame clones only and misses some. The repertoire holds about 240,000 clones, around nine tenths seen once, with over 4% in the top ten. The chain uses TRBV28 and TRBJ1-2; the D gene is possibly TRBD1 (6 bases). This clonotype was obtained from a woman in her twenties or thirties who had recovered from COVID-19. Sequenced material: PBMCs or T cells enriched from blood (not recorded which). The CDR3 region has the DNA TGTGCCAGCATCAAGGGGGGGGCGGAGTATGGCTACACCTTC. It codes for CASIKGGAEYGYTF.